Presented here are 2 T cell receptor beta chains from one specimen sequenced in a study of T cell changes during pregnancy in multiple sclerosis. Sequencing used immunoSEQ multiplex PCR; TCRdb keeps in-frame clones, though not all of them. The sample has 32,000 or so clones; around 90% are singletons. The sequences come from CD8+ T cells from peripheral blood mononuclear cells, collected in the first trimester of pregnancy. The receptors come from a female donor with multiple sclerosis, enrolled in a pregnancy study.

The rearrangement uses TRBV10-2 and TRBJ2-1, with 7 bases aligning to TRBD1. There are 16 residues in the CDR3. CDR1 and CDR2 from the germline V gene are WSHSY and SAAADI. V trimming: 3 bases; J trimming: 0 bases; junction bases outside the gene matches: 5. The CDR3 here is CASSDYRGSSYNEQFF. Here the CDR3 DNA reads TGCGCCAGCAGTGATTACAGGGGCAGCTCCTACAATGAGCAGTTCTTC.

The chain uses TRBV27 and TRBJ2-5; 9 nucleotides align to TRBD1. The CDR3 loop spans 18 amino acids. From germline, CDR1 is MNHEY and CDR2 SMNVEV (reference sequence). With 3 bases clipped from V and 4 bases from J, the junction kept 15 bases outside the gene matches. The CDR3 DNA reads as TGTGCCAGCAGTTTGGCACCGGGACAGGGTTCGTTCGGAGAGACCCAGTACTTC. It translates to CASSLAPGQGSFGETQYF.